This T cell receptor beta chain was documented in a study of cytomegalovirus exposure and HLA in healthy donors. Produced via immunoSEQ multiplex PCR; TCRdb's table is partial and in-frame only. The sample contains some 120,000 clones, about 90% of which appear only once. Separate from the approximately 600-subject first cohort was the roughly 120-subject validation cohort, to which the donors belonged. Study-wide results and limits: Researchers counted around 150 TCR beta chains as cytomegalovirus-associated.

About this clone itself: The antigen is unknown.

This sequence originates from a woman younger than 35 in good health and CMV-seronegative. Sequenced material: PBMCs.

The CDR3 DNA follows: TGTGCCAGCTCACCCCAGCAGGGTGCCTACACCTTC. It yields the protein CASSPQQGAYTF. The J gene is TRBJ1-2, the V gene TRBV18; tentative D call: TRBD1 (5 bases). The CDR3 runs to 12 residues. Per the germline V gene, CDR1 is KGHSH and CDR2 is LQKENI. Trimming shortened V by 3 bases and J by 10 bases, and 12 bases separated the two germline ends.